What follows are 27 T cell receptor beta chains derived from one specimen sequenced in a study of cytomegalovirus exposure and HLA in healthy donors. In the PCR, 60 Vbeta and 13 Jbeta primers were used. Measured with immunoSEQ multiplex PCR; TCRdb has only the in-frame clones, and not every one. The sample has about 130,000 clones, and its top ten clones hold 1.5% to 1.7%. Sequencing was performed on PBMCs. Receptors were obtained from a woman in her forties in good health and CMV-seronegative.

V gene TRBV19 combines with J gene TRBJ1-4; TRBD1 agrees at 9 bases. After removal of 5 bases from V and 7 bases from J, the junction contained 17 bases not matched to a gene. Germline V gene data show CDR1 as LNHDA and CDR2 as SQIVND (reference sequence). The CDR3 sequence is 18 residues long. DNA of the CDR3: TGTGCCAGTAGTCTCACAGGGGGCGTTATCGGAGGGGCTGAAAAACTGTTTTTT. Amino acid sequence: CASSLTGGVIGGAEKLFF.

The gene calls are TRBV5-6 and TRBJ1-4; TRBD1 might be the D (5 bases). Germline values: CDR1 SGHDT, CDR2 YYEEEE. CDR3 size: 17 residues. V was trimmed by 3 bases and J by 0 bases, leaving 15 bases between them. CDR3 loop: CASSSYRLIATNEKLFF. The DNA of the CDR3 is TGTGCCAGCAGCTCTTACAGGCTGATTGCAACTAATGAAAAACTGTTTTTT. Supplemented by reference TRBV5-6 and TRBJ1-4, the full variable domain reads DAGVTQSPTHLIKTRGQQVTLRCSPKSGHDTVSWYQQALGQGPQFIFQYYEEEERQRGNFPDRFSGHQFPNYSSELNVNALLLGDSALYLCASSSYRLIATNEKLFFGSGTQLSVL.

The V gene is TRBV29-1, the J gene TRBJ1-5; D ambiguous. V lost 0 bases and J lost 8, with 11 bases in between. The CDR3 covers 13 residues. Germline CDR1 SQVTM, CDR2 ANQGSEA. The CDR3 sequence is CSVEDWAGKPQHF. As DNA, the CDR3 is TGCAGCGTTGAAGACTGGGCAGGAAAGCCCCAGCATTTT.

The CDR3 loop reads CAISELTGAGELFF. CDR3 bases: TGTGCCATCAGTGAACTGACAGGGGCCGGGGAGCTGTTTTTT. The chain links TRBV10-3 to TRBJ2-2; TRBD1 matches at 8 bases. The CDR3 consists of 14 residues. V lost 3 bases, J lost 6 bases, and 3 bases stayed unmatched. CDR1 is ENHRY, CDR2 SYGVKD, per germline.

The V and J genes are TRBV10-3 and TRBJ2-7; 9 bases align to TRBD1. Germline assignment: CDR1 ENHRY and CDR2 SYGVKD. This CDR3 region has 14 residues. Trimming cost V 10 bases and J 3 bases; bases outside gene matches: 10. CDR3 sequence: CATEDRGGFYEQYF. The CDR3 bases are TGTGCCACCGAGGACAGGGGTGGATTCTACGAGCAGTACTTC.

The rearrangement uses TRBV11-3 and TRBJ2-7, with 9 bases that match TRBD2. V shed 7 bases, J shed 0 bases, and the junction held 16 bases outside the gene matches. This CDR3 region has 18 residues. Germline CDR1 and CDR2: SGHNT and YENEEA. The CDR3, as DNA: TGTGCCAGCATCCGACCCAGCGGGGGGTCACCCGGCTCCTACGAGCAGTACGTC. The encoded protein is CASIRPSGGSPGSYEQYV.

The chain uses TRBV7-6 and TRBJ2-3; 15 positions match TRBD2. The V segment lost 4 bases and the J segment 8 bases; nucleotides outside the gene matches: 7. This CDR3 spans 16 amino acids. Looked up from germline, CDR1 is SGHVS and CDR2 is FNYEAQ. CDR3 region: CASSSWTSGGAGTQYF. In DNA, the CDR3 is TGTGCCAGCAGCTCATGGACTAGCGGGGGGGCGGGTACGCAGTATTTT.

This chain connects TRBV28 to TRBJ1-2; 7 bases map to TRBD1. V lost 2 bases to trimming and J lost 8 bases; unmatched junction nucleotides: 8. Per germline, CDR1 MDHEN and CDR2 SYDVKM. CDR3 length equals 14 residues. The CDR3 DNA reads TGTGCCAGCAGTTTAATGACAGGGTATAGGGGCTACACCTTC. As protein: CASSLMTGYRGYTF.

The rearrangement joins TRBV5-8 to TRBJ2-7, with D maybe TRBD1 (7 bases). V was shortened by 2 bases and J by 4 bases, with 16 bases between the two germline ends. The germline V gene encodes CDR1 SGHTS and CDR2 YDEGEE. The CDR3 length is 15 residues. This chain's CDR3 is CASSFRVPGGYEQYV. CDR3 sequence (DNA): TGTGCCAGCAGCTTTAGAGTCCCAGGGGGGTACGAGCAGTACGTC.

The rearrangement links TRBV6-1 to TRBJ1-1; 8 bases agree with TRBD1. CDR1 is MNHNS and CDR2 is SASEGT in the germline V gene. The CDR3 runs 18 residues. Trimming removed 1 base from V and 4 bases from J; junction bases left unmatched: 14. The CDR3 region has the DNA TGTGCCAGCAGTGAAGGAGAGGGGGCCACAGGGGGTATCACTGAAGCTTTCTTT. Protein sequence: CASSEGEGATGGITEAFF.

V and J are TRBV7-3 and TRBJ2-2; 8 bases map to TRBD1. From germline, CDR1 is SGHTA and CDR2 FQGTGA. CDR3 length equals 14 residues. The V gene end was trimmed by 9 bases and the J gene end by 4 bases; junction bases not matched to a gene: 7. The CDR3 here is CASSGQGITGELFF. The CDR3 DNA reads TGTGCCAGTTCTGGACAGGGTATCACCGGGGAGCTGTTTTTT. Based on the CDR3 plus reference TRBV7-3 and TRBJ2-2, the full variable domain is GAGVSQTPSNKVTEKGKYVELRCDPISGHTALYWYRQSLGQGPEFLIYFQGTGAADDSGLPNDRFFAVRPEGSVSTLKIQRTERGDSAVYLCASSGQGITGELFFGEGSRLTVL.

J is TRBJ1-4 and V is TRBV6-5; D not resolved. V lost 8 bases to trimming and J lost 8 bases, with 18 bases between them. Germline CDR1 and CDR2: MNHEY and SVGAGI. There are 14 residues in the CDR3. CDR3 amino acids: CASREGLGGEKLFF. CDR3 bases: TGTGCCAGCCGGGAGGGTCTTGGTGGAGAAAAACTGTTTTTT.

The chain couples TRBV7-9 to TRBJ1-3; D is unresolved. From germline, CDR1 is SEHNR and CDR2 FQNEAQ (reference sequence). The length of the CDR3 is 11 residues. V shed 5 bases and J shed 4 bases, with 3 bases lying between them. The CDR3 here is CASSQGNTIYF. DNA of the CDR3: TGTGCCAGCAGCCAGGGAAACACCATATATTTT. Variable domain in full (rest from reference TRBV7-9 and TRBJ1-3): DTGVSQNPRHKITKRGQNVTFRCDPISEHNRLYWYRQTLGQGPEFLTYFQNEAQLEKSRLLSDRFSAERPKGSFSTLEIQRTEQGDSAMYLCASSQGNTIYFGEGSWLTVV.

The CDR3 DNA sequence: TGTGCCAGCAGCGTAGGGGGGGGGACAGGGATCTACAATGAGCAGTTCTTC. This codes for CASSVGGGTGIYNEQFF. The chain carries TRBV9 and TRBJ2-1, with 9 positions matching TRBD1. The CDR3 contains 17 residues. V shed 0 bases, J shed 3 bases, and the junction held 7 bases outside the gene matches. Germline CDR1 SGDLS, CDR2 YYNGEE. Combining the CDR3 with reference TRBV9 and TRBJ2-1 gives the whole variable domain DSGVTQTPKHLITATGQRVTLRCSPRSGDLSVYWYQQSLDQGLQFLIQYYNGEERAKGNILERFSAQQFPDLHSELNLSSLELGDSALYFCASSVGGGTGIYNEQFFGPGTRLTVL.

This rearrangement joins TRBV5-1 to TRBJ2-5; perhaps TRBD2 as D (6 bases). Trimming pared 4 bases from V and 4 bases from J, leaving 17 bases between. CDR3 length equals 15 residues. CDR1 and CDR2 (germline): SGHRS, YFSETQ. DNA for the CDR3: TGCGCCAGCAGCCCTGGGGCGGCGGGACGAGAGACCCAGTACTTC. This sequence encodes CASSPGAAGRETQYF.

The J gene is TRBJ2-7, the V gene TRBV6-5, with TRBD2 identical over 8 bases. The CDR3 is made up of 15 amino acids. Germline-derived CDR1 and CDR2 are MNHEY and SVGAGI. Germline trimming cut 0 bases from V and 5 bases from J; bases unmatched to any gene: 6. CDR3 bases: TGTGCCAGCAGTTACTCTGGGACTAGAACAGACGAGCAGTACTTC. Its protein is CASSYSGTRTDEQYF.

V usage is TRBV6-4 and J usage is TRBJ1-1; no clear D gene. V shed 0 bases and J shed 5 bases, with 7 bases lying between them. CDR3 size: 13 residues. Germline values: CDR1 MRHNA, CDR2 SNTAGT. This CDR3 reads CASSDSKETEAFF. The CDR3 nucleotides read TGTGCCAGCAGTGACTCGAAGGAGACTGAAGCTTTCTTT.

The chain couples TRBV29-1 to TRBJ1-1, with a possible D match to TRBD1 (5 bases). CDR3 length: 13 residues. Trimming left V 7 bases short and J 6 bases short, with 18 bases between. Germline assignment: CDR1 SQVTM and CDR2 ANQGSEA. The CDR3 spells CSAIAGGVAEAFF. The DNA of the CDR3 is TGCAGCGCCATCGCAGGAGGGGTGGCTGAAGCTTTCTTT.

Here the CDR3 DNA reads TGTGCCAGCAGTGTAACCCAGGGGATTCAGCCCCAGCATTTT. It specifies CASSVTQGIQPQHF. The rearrangement uses TRBV28 and TRBJ1-5; D is possibly TRBD1 (6 bases). Deletions cut 5 bases from V and 6 bases from J, with 14 bases between. This CDR3 has 14 residues. The V gene's germline CDR1 is MDHEN and CDR2 SYDVKM. Drawing the rest from reference TRBV28 and TRBJ1-5, the complete variable domain is DVKVTQSSRYLVKRTGEKVFLECVQDMDHENMFWYRQDPGLGLRLIYFSYDVKMKEKGDIPEGYSVSREKKERFSLILESASTNQTSMYLCASSVTQGIQPQHFGDGTRLSIL.

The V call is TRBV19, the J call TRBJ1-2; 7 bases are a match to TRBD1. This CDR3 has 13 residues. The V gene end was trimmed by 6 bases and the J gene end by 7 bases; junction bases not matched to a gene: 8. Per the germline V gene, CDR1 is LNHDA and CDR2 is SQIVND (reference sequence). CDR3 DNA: TGTGCCAGTAGCGACAGGGCAGGGTCTGGCTACACCTTC. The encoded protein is CASSDRAGSGYTF.

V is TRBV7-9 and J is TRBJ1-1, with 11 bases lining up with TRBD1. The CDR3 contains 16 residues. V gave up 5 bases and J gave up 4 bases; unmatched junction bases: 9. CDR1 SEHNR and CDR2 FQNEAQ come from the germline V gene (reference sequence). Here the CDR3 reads CASSPDRGQRTTEAFF. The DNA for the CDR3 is TGTGCCAGCAGCCCGGACAGGGGGCAAAGGACCACTGAAGCTTTCTTT.

DNA for the CDR3: TGTGCCACGATAGCGGGGTTCGCCTACAATGAGCAGTTCTTC. The encoded protein is CATIAGFAYNEQFF. The chain employs TRBV10-3 and TRBJ2-1; 8 bases are a match to TRBD2. The J segment lost 2 bases and the V segment lost 10 bases, leaving 7 bases of the junction unmatched. The CDR3 has 14 residues. Germline V gene lookup returns CDR1 ENHRY and CDR2 SYGVKD.

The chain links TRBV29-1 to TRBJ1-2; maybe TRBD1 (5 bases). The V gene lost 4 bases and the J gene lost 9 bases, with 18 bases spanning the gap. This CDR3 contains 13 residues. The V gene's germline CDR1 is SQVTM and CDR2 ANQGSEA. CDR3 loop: CSVVGGWHWSYTF. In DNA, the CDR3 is TGCAGCGTTGTGGGGGGGTGGCACTGGAGCTACACCTTC.

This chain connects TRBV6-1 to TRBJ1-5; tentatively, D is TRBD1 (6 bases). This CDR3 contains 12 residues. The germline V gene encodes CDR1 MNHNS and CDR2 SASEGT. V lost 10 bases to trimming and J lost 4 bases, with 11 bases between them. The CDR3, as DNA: TGTGCCACCCAGGGGCCGAATCAGCCCCAGCATTTT. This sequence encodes CATQGPNQPQHF.

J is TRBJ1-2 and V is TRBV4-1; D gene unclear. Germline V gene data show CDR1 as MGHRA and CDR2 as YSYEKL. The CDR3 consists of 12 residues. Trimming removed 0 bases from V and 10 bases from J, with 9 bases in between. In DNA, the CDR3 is TGCGCCAGCAGCCAAGAGCGGCGTACCTACACCTTC. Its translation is CASSQERRTYTF.

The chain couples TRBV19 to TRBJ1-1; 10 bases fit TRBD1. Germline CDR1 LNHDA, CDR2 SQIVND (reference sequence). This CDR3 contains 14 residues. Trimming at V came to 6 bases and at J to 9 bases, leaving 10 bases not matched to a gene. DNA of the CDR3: TGTGCCAGTAGCCCCCCGGGACAGGGGAGAAAAGCTTTCTTT. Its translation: CASSPPGQGRKAFF.

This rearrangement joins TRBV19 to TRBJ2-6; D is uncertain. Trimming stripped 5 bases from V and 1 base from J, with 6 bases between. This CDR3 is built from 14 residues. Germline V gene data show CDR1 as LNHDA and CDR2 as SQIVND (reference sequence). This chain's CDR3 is CASSYLSGANVLTF. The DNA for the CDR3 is TGTGCCAGTAGTTATTTATCTGGGGCCAACGTCCTGACTTTC.